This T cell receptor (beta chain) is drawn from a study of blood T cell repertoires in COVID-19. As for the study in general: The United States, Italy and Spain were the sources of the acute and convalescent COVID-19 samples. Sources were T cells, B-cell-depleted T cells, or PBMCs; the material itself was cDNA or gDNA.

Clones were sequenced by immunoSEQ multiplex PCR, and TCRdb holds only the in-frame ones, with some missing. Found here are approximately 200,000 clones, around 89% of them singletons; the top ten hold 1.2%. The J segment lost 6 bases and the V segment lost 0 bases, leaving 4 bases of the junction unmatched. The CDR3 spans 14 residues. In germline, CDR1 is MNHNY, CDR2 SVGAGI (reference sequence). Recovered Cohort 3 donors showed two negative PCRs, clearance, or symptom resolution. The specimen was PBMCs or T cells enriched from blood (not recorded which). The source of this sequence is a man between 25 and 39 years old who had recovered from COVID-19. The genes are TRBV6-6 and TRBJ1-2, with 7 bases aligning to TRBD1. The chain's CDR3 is CASSYSEGADGYTF. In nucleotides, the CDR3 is TGTGCCAGCAGTTACTCGGAGGGGGCGGATGGCTACACCTTC.